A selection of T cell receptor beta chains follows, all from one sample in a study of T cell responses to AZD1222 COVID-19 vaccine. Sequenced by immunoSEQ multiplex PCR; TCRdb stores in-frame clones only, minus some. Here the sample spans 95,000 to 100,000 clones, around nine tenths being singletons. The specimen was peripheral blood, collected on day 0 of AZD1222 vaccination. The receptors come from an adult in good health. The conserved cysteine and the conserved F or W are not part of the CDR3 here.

cdr3_aa: ASSDSSGVKETQY
j_call: TRBJ2-5
v_call: TRBV5-4

cdr3_aa: ASSINSGYTYNEQF
j_call: TRBJ2-1
v_call: TRBV27

cdr3_aa: ASSGDGVDYGYT
j_call: TRBJ1-2
v_call: TRBV2

cdr3_aa: ASSELDRGAGNTIY
j_call: TRBJ1-3
v_call: TRBV2

cdr3_aa: ASSIDTSGDLTQY
j_call: TRBJ2-5
v_call: TRBV19

cdr3_aa: ASSLGPVADTQY
j_call: TRBJ2-3
v_call: TRBV9

cdr3_aa: ASSQADTQY
j_call: TRBJ2-3
v_call: TRBV7-6

cdr3_aa: ASSQEWQLSARNTIY
j_call: TRBJ1-3
v_call: TRBV4-1

cdr3_aa: ASRGTGFLNTEAF
j_call: TRBJ1-1
v_call: TRBV28

cdr3_aa: ASTGSGGIGELF
j_call: TRBJ2-2
v_call: TRBV19

cdr3_aa: ASSYTQNYGYT
j_call: TRBJ1-2
v_call: TRBV6-5

cdr3_aa: ASSTVAGAYNSPLH
j_call: TRBJ1-6
v_call: TRBV4-1

cdr3_aa: ASGRSNQPQH
j_call: TRBJ1-5
v_call: TRBV6-5

cdr3_aa: ASSVTGDLGNSPLH
j_call: TRBJ1-6
v_call: TRBV5-1

cdr3_aa: ASSLAAGSQTQY
j_call: TRBJ2-5
v_call: TRBV5-4